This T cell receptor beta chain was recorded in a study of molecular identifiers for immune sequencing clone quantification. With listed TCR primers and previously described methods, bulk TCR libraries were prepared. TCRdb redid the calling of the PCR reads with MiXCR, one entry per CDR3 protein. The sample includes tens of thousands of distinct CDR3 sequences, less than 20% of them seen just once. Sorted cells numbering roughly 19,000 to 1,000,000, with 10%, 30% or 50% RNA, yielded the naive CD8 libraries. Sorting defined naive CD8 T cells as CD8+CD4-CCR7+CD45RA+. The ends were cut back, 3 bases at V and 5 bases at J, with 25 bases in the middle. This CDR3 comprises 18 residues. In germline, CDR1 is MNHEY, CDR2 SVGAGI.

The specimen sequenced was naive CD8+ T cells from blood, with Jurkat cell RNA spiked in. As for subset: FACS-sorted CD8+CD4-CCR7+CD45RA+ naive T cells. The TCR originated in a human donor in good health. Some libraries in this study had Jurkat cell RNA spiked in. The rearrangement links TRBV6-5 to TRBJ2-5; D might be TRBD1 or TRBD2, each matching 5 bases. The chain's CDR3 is CASSYRTGNPGFGETQYF. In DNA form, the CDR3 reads TGTGCCAGCAGTTATCGTACGGGGAATCCAGGGTTCGGGGAGACCCAGTACTTC.